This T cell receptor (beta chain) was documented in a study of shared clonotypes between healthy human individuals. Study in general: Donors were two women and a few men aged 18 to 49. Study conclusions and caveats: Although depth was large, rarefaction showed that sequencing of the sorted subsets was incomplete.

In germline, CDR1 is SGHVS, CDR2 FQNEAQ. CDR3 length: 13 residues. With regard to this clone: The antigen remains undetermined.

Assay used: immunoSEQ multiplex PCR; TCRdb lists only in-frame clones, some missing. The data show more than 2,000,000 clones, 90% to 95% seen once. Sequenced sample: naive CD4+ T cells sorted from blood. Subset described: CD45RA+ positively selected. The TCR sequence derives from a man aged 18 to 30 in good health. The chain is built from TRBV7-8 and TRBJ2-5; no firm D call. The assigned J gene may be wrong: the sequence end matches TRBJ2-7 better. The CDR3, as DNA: TGTGCCAGCAGCTTAAAAGGGTTGGGCGAGCAGTACTTC. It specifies CASSLKGLGEQYF.